Given below is one TCR beta chain in context. The data were taken from a study of control samples from healthy donors and cancer patients. The table came from immunoSEQ multiplex PCR; TCRdb's copy has only in-frame clones and leaves some out. The sample lists about 170,000 clones, about 90% occurring once. Germline loops: CDR1 MDHEN, CDR2 SYDVKM. V dropped 5 bases and J dropped 4 bases, with 23 bases sitting between them. This CDR3 spans 17 amino acids. The chain carries TRBV28 and TRBJ2-5; tentatively, D is TRBD1 or TRBD2 (6 bases each). Specimen: blood. The TCR originated in a woman between 25 and 40 years old in good health. The CDR3 here is CASSRPQPDGGGETQYF. The CDR3 nucleotides read TGTGCCAGCAGTCGCCCTCAACCGGACGGAGGGGGAGAGACCCAGTACTTC.